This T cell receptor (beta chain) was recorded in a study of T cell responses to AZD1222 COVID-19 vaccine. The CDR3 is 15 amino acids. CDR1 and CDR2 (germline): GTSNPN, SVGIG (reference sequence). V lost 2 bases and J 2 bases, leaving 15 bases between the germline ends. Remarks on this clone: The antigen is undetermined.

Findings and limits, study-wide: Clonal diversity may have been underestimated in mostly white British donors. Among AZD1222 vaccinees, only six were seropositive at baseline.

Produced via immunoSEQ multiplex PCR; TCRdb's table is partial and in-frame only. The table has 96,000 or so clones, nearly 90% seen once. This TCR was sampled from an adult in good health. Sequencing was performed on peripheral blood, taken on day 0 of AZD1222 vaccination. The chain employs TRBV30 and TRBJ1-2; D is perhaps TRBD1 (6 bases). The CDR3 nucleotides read TGTGCCTGGAGTCTACCACAGGGTCCGAACTATGGCTACACCTTC. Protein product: CAWSLPQGPNYGYTF.